This T cell receptor beta chain was captured in a study of blood T cell repertoires in COVID-19. Across the study: COVID-19 samples from acute and convalescent phases originated in the United States, Italy and Spain.

TCRdb's table, derived via immunoSEQ multiplex PCR, lists solely in-frame clones and lacks some. The data show 300,000 to 350,000 clones, 90% seen once. The germline gives CDR1 SGHRS, CDR2 YFSETQ. Trimming took off 5 bases at V and 5 bases at J, with 13 bases between the two ends. This CDR3 is built from 13 residues. The source material was PBMCs or T cells enriched from blood (not recorded which). This clonotype originated in a woman aged 25 to 39 who had been exposed to COVID-19. The chain has TRBV5-1 and TRBJ1-2, with D possibly TRBD1 on 6 matching bases. In DNA form, the CDR3 reads TGCGCCAGCAGGCGAGACAGGATATATGGCTACACCTTC. Translated, it gives CASRRDRIYGYTF.